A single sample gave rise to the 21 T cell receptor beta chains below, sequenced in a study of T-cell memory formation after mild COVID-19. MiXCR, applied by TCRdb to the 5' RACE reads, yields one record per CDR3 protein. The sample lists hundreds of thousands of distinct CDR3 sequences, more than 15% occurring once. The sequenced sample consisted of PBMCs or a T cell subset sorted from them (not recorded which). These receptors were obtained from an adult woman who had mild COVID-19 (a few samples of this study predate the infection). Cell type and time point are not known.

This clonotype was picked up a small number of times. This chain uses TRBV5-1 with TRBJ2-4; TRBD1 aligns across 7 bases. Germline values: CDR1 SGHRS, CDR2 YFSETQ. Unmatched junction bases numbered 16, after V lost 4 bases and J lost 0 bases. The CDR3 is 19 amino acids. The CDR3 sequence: CASSNYNFTGAGAKNIQYF. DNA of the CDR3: TGCGCCAGCAGCAACTATAACTTCACAGGGGCGGGAGCCAAAAACATTCAGTACTTC. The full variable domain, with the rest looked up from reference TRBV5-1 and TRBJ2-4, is KAGVTQTPRYLIKTRGQQVTLSCSPISGHRSVSWYQQTPGQGLQFLFEYFSETQRNKGNFPGRFSGRQFSNSRSEMNVSTLELGDSALYLCASSNYNFTGAGAKNIQYFGAGTRLSVL.

The CDR3 spells CASSLVPGQNYGYTF. The CDR3 DNA follows: TGTGCCAGCAGCTTGGTGCCGGGACAGAACTATGGCTACACCTTC. The chain recombines TRBV5-5 with TRBJ1-2; 7 bases line up with TRBD1. V was pared by 0 bases and J by 2 bases, with 4 bases of the junction left unmatched. The V gene's germline CDR1 is SGHKS and CDR2 YYEKEE (reference sequence). This CDR3 is 15 amino acids long.

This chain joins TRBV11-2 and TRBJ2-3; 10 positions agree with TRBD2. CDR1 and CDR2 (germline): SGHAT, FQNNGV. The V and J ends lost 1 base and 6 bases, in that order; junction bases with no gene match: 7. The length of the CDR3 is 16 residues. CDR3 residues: CASSLVTAGGPDTQYF. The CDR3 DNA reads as TGTGCCAGCAGCTTAGTAACAGCGGGAGGGCCGGATACGCAGTATTTT.

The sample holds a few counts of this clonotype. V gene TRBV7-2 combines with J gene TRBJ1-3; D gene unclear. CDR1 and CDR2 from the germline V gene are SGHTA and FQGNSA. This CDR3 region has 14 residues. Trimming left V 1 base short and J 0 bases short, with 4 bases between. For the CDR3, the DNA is TGTGCCAGCAGCTTAGAGTACTCTGGAAACACCATATATTTT. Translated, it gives CASSLEYSGNTIYF.

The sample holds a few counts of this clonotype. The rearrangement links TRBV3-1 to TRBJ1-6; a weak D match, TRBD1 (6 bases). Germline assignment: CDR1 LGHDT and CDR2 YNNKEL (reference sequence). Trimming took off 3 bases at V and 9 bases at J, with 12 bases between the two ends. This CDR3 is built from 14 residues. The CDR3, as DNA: TGTGCCAGCAGCCACACAGGGCCAAGTTCACCCCTCCACTTT. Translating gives CASSHTGPSSPLHF. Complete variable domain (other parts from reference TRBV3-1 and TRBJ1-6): DTAVSQTPKYLVTQMGNDKSIKCEQNLGHDTMYWYKQDSKKFLKIMFSYNNKELIINETVPNRFSPKSPDKAHLNLHINSLELGDSAVYFCASSHTGPSSPLHFGNGTRLTVT.

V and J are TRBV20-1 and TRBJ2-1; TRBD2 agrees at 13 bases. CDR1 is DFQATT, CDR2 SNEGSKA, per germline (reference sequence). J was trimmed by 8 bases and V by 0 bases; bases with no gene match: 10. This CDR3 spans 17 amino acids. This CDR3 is CSARDPRTSGSPYEQFF. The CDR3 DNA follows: TGCAGTGCTAGAGATCCCAGGACTAGCGGGAGTCCCTATGAGCAGTTCTTC.

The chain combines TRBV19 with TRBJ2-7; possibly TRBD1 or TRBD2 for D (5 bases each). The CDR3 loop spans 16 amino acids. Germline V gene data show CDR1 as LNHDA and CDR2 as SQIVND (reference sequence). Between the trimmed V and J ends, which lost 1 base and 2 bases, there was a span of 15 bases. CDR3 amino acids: CASSIGGFSLTYEQYF. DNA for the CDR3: TGTGCCAGTAGTATAGGGGGGTTTTCGCTGACCTACGAGCAGTACTTC.

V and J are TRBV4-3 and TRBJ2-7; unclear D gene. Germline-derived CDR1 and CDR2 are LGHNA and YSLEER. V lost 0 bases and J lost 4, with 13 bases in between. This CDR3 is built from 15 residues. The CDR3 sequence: CASSQDWPLTYEQYF. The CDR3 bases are TGCGCCAGCAGCCAAGATTGGCCACTAACTTACGAGCAGTACTTC.

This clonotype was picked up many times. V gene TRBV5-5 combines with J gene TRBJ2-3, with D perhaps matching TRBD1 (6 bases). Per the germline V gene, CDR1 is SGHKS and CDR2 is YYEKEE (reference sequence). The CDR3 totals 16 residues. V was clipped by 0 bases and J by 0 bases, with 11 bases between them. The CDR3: CASSLAWGPSTDTQYF. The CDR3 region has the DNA TGTGCCAGCAGCTTGGCCTGGGGGCCTAGCACAGATACGCAGTATTTT.

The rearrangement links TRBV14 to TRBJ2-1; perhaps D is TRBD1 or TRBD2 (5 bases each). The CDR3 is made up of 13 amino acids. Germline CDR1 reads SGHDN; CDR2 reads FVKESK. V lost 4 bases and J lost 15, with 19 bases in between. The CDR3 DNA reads TGTGCCAGCAGCCTCATAAATCGGGACCCCCCGTTCTTC. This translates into CASSLINRDPPFF.

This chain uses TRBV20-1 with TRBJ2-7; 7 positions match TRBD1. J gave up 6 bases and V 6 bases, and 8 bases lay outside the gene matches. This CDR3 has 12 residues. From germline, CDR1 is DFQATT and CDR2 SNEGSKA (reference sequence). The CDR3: CSADDRESEQYF. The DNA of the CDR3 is TGCAGTGCCGACGACAGGGAATCCGAGCAGTACTTC.

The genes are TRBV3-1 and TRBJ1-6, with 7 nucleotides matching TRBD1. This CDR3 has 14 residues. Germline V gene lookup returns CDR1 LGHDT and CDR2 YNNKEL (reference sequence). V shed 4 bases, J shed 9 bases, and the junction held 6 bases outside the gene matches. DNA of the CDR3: TGTGCCAGCAGCCGACAGGGAAAGGGTTCACCCCTCCACTTT. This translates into CASSRQGKGSPLHF.

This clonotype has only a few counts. CDR3 loop: CASTQSGVPQETQYF. The CDR3 DNA reads TGTGCCAGCACCCAGAGCGGGGTTCCTCAAGAGACCCAGTACTTC. V is TRBV6-6 and J is TRBJ2-5; 7 bases map to TRBD2. The CDR3 runs 15 residues. Trimming took 7 bases from V and 2 from J; bases not matched to a gene: 10. Germline lookup yields CDR1 MNHNY and CDR2 SVGAGI (reference sequence).

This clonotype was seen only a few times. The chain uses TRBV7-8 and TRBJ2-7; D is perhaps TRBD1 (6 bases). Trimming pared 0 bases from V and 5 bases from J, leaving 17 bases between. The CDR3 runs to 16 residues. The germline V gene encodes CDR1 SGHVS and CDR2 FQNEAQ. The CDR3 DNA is TGTGCCAGCAGCTTAGCGAGGGTGGGGGCTTCCCACGAGCAGTACTTC. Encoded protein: CASSLARVGASHEQYF.

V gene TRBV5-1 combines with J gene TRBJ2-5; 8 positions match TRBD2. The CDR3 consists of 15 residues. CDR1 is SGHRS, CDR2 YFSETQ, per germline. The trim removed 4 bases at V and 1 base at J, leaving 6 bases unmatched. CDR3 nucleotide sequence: TGCGCCAGCAGCGTAGCGGGGACGGCCCAAGAGACCCAGTACTTC. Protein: CASSVAGTAQETQYF.

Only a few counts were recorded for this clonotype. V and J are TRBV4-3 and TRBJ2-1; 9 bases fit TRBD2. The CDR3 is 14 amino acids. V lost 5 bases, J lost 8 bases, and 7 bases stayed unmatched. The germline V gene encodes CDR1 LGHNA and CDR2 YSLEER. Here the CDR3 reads CASSKGLAFDEQFF. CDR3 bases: TGCGCCAGCAGCAAAGGACTAGCGTTTGATGAGCAGTTCTTC.

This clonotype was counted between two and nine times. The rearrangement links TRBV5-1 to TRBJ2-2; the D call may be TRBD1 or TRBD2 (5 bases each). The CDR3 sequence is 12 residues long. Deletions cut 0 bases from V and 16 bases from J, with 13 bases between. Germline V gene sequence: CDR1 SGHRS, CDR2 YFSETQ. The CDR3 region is CASSLVGDLAFF. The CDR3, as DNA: TGCGCCAGCAGCTTGGTAGGGGACCTGGCGTTTTTT.

The CDR3 nucleotides read TGTGCCAGCAGCTTGGAAGTATCCTCCCGGGACAGGGCCCTCCAGCAGTACTTC. Its protein product is CASSLEVSSRDRALQQYF. The chain has TRBV5-5 and TRBJ2-7, with 9 positions matching TRBD1. Germline V gene sequence: CDR1 SGHKS, CDR2 YYEKEE (reference sequence). V lost 0 bases and J lost 8; bases outside the gene matches: 18. The CDR3 sequence is 18 residues long.

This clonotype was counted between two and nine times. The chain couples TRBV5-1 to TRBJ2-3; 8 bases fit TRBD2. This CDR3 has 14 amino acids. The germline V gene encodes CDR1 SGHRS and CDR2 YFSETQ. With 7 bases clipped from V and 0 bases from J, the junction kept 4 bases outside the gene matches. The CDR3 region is CASRGGASTDTQYF. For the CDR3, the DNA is TGCGCCAGCCGGGGGGGGGCCAGCACAGATACGCAGTATTTT.

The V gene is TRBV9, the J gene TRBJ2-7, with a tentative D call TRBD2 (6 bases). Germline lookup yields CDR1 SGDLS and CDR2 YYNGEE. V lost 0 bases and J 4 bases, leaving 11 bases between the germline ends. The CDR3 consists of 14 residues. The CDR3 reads CASSVAFGSYEQYF. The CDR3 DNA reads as TGTGCCAGCAGCGTAGCTTTCGGGAGTTACGAGCAGTACTTC. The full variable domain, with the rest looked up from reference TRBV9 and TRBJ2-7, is DSGVTQTPKHLITATGQRVTLRCSPRSGDLSVYWYQQSLDQGLQFLIQYYNGEERAKGNILERFSAQQFPDLHSELNLSSLELGDSALYFCASSVAFGSYEQYFGPGTRLTVT.

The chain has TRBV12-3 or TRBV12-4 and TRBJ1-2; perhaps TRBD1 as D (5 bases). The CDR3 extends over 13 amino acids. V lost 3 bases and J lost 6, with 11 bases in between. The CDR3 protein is CASSLGVPHGYTF. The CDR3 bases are TGTGCCAGCAGTTTGGGGGTGCCCCATGGCTACACCTTC.